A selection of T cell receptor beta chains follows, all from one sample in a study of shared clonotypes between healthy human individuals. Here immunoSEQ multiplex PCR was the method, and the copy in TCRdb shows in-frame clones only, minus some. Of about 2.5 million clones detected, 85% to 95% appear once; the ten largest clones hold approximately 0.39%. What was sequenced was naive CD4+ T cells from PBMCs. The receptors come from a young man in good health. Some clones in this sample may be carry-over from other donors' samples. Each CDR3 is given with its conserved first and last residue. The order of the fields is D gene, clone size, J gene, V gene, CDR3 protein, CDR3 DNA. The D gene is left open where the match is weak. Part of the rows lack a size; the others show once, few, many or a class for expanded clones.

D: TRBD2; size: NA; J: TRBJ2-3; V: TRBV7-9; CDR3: CAIEASGPRDTQYF; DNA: TGTGCCATAGAGGCTAGCGGTCCCAGGGATACGCAGTATTTT
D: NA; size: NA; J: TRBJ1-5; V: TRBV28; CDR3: CASSFGSNQPQHF; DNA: TGTGCCAGCAGTTTTGGTAGCAATCAGCCCCAGCATTTT
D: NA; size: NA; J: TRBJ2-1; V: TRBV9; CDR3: CASSVIGSSYNEQFF; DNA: TGTGCCAGCAGCGTCATAGGCAGCTCCTACAATGAGCAGTTCTTC
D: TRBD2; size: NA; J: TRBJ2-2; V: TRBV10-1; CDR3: CASSAGEFNTGELFF; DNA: TGCGCCAGCAGCGCGGGGGAATTTAACACCGGGGAGCTGTTTTTT
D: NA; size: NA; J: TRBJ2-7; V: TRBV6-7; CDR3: CASSPRTAVYEQYF; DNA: TGTGCCAGCAGTCCCAGGACAGCGGTTTACGAGCAGTACTTC
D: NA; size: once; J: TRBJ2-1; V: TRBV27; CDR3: CASSLDRVSSYNEQFF; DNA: TGTGCCAGCAGTTTAGATCGGGTGAGCTCCTACAATGAGCAGTTCTTC
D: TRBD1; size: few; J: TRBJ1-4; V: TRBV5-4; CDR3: CASSRDRGRDEKLFF; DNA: TGTGCCAGCAGCCGAGACAGGGGGCGTGATGAAAAACTGTTTTTT
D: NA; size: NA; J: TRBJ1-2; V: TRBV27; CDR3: CASSPLGEHYGYTF; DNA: TGTGCCAGCAGTCCGCTCGGCGAACACTATGGCTACACCTTC
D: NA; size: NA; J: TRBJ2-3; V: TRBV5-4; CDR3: CASSLGGRVQTDTQYF; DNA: TGTGCCAGCAGCTTGGGTGGCAGGGTTCAGACAGATACGCAGTATTTT
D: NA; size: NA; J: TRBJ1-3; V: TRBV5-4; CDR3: CASSLGGGFSGNTIYF; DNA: TGTGCCAGCAGCTTGGGAGGGGGGTTCTCTGGAAACACCATATATTTT
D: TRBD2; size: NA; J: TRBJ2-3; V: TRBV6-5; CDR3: CASSYASGMSTDTQYF; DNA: TGTGCCAGCAGTTACGCTAGCGGGATGAGCACAGATACGCAGTATTTT
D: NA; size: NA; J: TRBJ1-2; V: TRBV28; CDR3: CASSLEGGYGYTF; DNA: TGTGCCAGCAGTTTAGAGGGGGGCTATGGCTACACCTTC
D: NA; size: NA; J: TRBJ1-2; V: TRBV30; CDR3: CAWSDLGRVLGYTF; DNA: TGTGCCTGGAGTGATCTTGGACGGGTTCTTGGCTACACCTTC
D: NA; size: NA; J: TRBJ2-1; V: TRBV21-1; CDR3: CASSKVGASDEQFF; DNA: TGTGCCAGCAGCAAAGTGGGGGCTAGTGATGAGCAGTTCTTC
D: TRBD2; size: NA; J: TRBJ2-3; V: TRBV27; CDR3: CASSAPGASGRDTQYF; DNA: TGTGCCAGCAGTGCCCCCGGGGCCAGCGGGAGAGATACGCAGTATTTT
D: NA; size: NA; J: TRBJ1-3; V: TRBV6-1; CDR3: CASRAGNTIYF; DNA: TGTGCCAGCAGAGCTGGAAACACCATATATTTT
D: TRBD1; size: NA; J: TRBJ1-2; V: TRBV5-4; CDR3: CASSQDRGRVYGYTF; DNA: TGTGCCAGCAGCCAGGACAGGGGGCGCGTCTATGGCTACACCTTC
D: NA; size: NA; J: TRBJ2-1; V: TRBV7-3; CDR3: CASSTDRSSYNEQFF; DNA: TGTGCCAGCAGCACCGACAGGAGCTCCTACAATGAGCAGTTCTTC
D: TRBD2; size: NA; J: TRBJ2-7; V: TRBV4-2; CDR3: CASSQERTSGALSSYEQYF; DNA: TGTGCCAGCAGCCAAGAACGCACTAGCGGGGCCCTAAGCTCCTACGAGCAGTACTTC
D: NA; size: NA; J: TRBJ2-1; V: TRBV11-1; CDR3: CASRELGVVGGAIF; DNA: TGTGCCAGCAGGGAACTCGGAGTGGTTGGTGGGGCGATCTTC
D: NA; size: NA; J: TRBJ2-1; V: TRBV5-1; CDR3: CASSLPGTPNEQFF; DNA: TGCGCCAGCAGCTTACCCGGGACACCCAATGAGCAGTTCTTC
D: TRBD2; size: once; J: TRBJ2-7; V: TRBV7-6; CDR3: CASSLVSSSGRPYEQYF; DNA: TGTGCCAGCAGCTTAGTCAGTTCTAGCGGGAGGCCCTACGAGCAGTACTTC
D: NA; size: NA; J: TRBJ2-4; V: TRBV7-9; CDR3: CASSYEAAKNIQYF; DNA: TGTGCCAGCAGCTACGAGGCAGCCAAAAACATTCAGTACTTC
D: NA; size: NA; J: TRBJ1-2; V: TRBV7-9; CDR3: CASSPSPAYGYTF; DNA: TGTGCCAGCAGCCCGTCCCCCGCATATGGCTACACCTTC
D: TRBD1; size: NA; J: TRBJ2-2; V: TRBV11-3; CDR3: CASTKSRGHNTGELFF; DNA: TGTGCCAGCACCAAAAGCAGGGGGCATAACACCGGGGAGCTGTTTTTT